This TCR beta chain was documented in a study of T cell responses to AZD1222 COVID-19 vaccine. CDR3 size: 13 residues. The V and J ends lost 7 bases and 5 bases respectively, with 14 bases between them. Germline CDR1 SEHNR, CDR2 FQNEAQ (reference sequence). TCRdb's copy holds only in-frame clones and misses some; the assay was immunoSEQ multiplex PCR. The profile covers about 160,000 clones, with approximately 90% appearing a single time and around 6.9% taken by the ten largest. Specimen: peripheral blood, collected on day 0 of AZD1222 vaccination. This sequence originates from an adult in good health. The rearrangement links TRBV7-9 to TRBJ1-1; D is possibly TRBD1 (5 bases). DNA of the CDR3: TGTGCCAGCACCCAGGGTGGGGGAACTGAAGCTTTCTTT. The encoded protein is CASTQGGGTEAFF.